This passage covers 14 T cell receptor beta chains from one sample sequenced in a study of T cells after yellow fever vaccination. Each CDR3 protein gets one entry after TCRdb re-called the 5' RACE reads with MiXCR. The data contain some 350,000 distinct CDR3 sequences, over 8% of them singletons. Sequenced here: PBMCs, sampled on the day of the first yellow fever vaccination. These receptors were collected from a man aged 18 to 35 who received the YFV17D yellow fever vaccine.

CDR3 loop: CSARETGGENTIYF. The DNA for the CDR3 is TGCAGTGCTAGGGAAACAGGGGGCGAAAACACCATATATTTT. The chain carries TRBV20-1 and TRBJ1-3; 9 nucleotides align to TRBD1. With V trimmed by 3 bases and J by 6 bases, 6 bases remained unmatched. The CDR3 spans 14 residues. Germline values: CDR1 DFQATT, CDR2 SNEGSKA (reference sequence).

The chain has TRBV11-2 and TRBJ2-2; TRBD1 matches at 12 bases. There are 18 residues in the CDR3. Germline V CDR1 and CDR2: SGHAT, FQNNGV. V was clipped by 5 bases and J by 6 bases; unmatched bases: 13. The DNA of the CDR3 is TGTGCCAGCAGCCGATATTACGGGACAGGGGGCGAATCCGGGGAGCTGTTTTTT. Its translation: CASSRYYGTGGESGELFF. Based on the CDR3 plus reference TRBV11-2 and TRBJ2-2, the full variable domain is EAGVAQSPRYKIIEKRQSVAFWCNPISGHATLYWYQQILGQGPKLLIQFQNNGVVDDSQLPKDRFSAERLKGVDSTLKIQPAKLEDSAVYLCASSRYYGTGGESGELFFGEGSRLTVL.

This clonotype has more than one count but fewer than ten. The J gene is TRBJ2-2, the V gene TRBV12-3 or TRBV12-4; D may be TRBD2 (6 bases). CDR3 length: 15 residues. Trimming removed 3 bases from V and 1 base from J, with 9 bases in between. The CDR3 DNA sequence: TGTGCCAGCAGTTTTCTAGCGAGGAACACCGGGGAGCTGTTTTTT. Amino acid sequence: CASSFLARNTGELFF.

This clonotype was picked up a small number of times. The gene calls are TRBV10-3 and TRBJ1-1; unclear D gene. V dropped 3 bases and J dropped 7 bases, with 12 bases sitting between them. The V gene's germline CDR1 is ENHRY and CDR2 SYGVKD. The length of the CDR3 is 13 residues. As DNA, the CDR3 is TGTGCCATCAGTGACCGGGAACCAGGTGAAGCTTTCTTT. Protein sequence: CAISDREPGEAFF.

In DNA form, the CDR3 reads TGTGCCAGCAGTCCAGGGTATGGCTACACCTTC. Protein: CASSPGYGYTF. The chain is built from TRBV6-5 and TRBJ1-2; D is perhaps TRBD1 (5 bases). V lost 5 bases and J lost 5, with 6 bases in between. This CDR3 contains 11 residues. Per germline, CDR1 MNHEY and CDR2 SVGAGI.

The rearrangement links TRBV28 to TRBJ2-7; 9 bases agree with TRBD1. Germline CDR1 reads MDHEN; CDR2 reads SYDVKM. CDR3 length: 13 residues. V shed 8 bases, J shed 3 bases, and the junction held 5 bases outside the gene matches. The CDR3 coding sequence is TGTGCCAGCTGTCGACAGGGGGTCTACGAGCAGTACGTC. Its translation is CASCRQGVYEQYV.

This sequence joins TRBV15 and TRBJ1-6; TRBD1 aligns across 7 bases. The V gene's germline CDR1 is LNHNV and CDR2 YYDKDF (reference sequence). V dropped 1 base and J dropped 8; count of bases not matched to a gene: 2. The CDR3 runs to 14 residues. The CDR3 sequence: CATSRGQGDSPLHF. The CDR3 DNA is TGTGCCACCAGCAGAGGACAGGGAGATTCACCCCTCCACTTT.

This clonotype showed up just a few times. The chain joins TRBV7-3 to TRBJ2-7; TRBD1 matches at 7 bases. CDR1 and CDR2 (germline): SGHTA, FQGTGA. V lost 5 bases, J lost 1 base, and 8 bases stayed unmatched. The CDR3 sequence is 15 residues long. CDR3 nucleotide sequence: TGTGCCAGCAGCCTTAGGCCGGGACAGTCCTACGAGCAGTACTTC. Translating gives CASSLRPGQSYEQYF.

This chain uses TRBV27 with TRBJ2-5; D is unresolved. Germline V gives CDR1 MNHEY, CDR2 SMNVEV (reference sequence). The V end lost 6 bases, the J end lost 5 bases, and 19 bases lay between the germline ends. There are 15 residues in the CDR3. CDR3 loop: CASSPDQRSWETQYF. CDR3 in DNA: TGTGCCAGCAGCCCCGACCAACGTTCTTGGGAGACCCAGTACTTC.

In its sample, this clonotype was seen a few times. The chain uses TRBV11-2 and TRBJ2-3; 7 bases align to TRBD2. The CDR3 is made up of 17 amino acids. CDR1 and CDR2 (germline): SGHAT, FQNNGV. The ends lost 0 bases at V and 0 bases at J; junction bases unmatched: 6. Here the CDR3 reads CASSLDWKRGSTDTQYF. The DNA of the CDR3 is TGTGCCAGCAGCTTAGATTGGAAGCGGGGAAGCACAGATACGCAGTATTTT.

J is TRBJ1-6 and V is TRBV7-3; TRBD1 might be the D (5 bases). The ends were cut back, 0 bases at V and 9 bases at J, with 12 bases in the middle. Germline values: CDR1 SGHTA, CDR2 FQGTGA. The CDR3 is 15 amino acids. The CDR3 coding sequence is TGTGCCAGCAGCTTAACTGGGGGGTCGGGTTCACCCCTCCACTTT. Translated: CASSLTGGSGSPLHF. The full variable domain, completed using reference TRBV7-3 and TRBJ1-6, is GAGVSQTPSNKVTEKGKYVELRCDPISGHTALYWYRQSLGQGPEFLIYFQGTGAADDSGLPNDRFFAVRPEGSVSTLKIQRTERGDSAVYLCASSLTGGSGSPLHFGNGTRLTVT.

In this sample, this clonotype turned up many times. V usage is TRBV7-3 and J usage is TRBJ1-5; D is unresolved. V lost 4 bases, J lost 7 bases, and 11 bases lay in between. Germline CDR1 and CDR2: SGHTA and FQGTGA. CDR3 length equals 13 residues. The CDR3 sequence: CASSSFPGQPQHF. The CDR3 region has the DNA TGTGCCAGCAGCTCCTTTCCGGGCCAGCCCCAGCATTTT.

The chain carries TRBV18 and TRBJ1-2, with D possibly being TRBD1 (6 bases). Germline CDR1 KGHSH, CDR2 LQKENI. Trimming left V 6 bases short and J 4 bases short, with 12 bases between. This CDR3 region has 13 residues. DNA for the CDR3: TGTGCCAGCTCTCCAGAGGGGGGCTATGGCTACACCTTC. Its translation is CASSPEGGYGYTF. Supplemented by reference TRBV18 and TRBJ1-2, the full variable domain reads NAGVMQNPRHLVRRRGQEARLRCSPMKGHSHVYWYRQLPEEGLKFMVYLQKENIIDESGMPKERFSAEFPKEGPSILRIQQVVRGDSAAYFCASSPEGGYGYTFGSGTRLTVV.

V usage is TRBV12-3 or TRBV12-4 and J usage is TRBJ2-3, with 8 bases identical to TRBD1. V lost 2 bases to trimming and J lost 5 bases; unmatched junction nucleotides: 3. The CDR3 is made up of 14 amino acids. The chain's CDR3 is CASSLRQGIDTQYF. The CDR3 DNA follows: TGTGCCAGCAGTTTACGACAGGGGATAGATACGCAGTATTTT.